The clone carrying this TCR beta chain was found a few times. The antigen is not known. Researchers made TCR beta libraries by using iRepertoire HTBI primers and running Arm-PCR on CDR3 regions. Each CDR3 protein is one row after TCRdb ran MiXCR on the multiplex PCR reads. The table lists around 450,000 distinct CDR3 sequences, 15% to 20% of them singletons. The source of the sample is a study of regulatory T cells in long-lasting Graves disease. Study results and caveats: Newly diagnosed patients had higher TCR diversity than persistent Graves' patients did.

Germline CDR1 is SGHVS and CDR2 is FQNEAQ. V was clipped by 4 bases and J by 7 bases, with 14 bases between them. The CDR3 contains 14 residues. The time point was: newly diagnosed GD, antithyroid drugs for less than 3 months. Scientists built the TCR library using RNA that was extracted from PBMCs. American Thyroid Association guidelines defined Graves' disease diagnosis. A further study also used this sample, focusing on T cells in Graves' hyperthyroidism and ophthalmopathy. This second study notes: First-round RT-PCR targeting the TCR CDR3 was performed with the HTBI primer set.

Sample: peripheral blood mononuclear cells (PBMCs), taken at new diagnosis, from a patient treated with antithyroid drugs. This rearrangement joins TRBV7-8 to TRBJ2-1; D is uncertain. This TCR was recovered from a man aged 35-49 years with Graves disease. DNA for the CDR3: TGTGCCAGCAGCTCACGGCTGAGCGCGAATGAGCAGTTCTTC. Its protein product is CASSSRLSANEQFF. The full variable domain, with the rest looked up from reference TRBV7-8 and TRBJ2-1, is GAGVSQSPRYKVAKRGQDVALRCDPISGHVSLFWYQQALGQGPEFLTYFQNEAQLDKSGLPSDRFFAERPEGSVSTLKIQRTQQEDSAVYLCASSSRLSANEQFFGPGTRLTVL.